A selection of T cell receptor beta chains follows, all from one sample in a study of beta chain features in type 1 diabetes. The data were produced by immunoSEQ multiplex PCR, yet TCRdb's version contains in-frame clones alone and is incomplete. The table has a few hundred thousand clones, around 19% seen once. Sequenced material: naive CD4+ T cells from blood. These receptors originate from a woman aged 18 to 35 in good health. Each CDR3 is given with its conserved first and last residue. The order of the fields is J gene, D gene, clone size, V gene, CDR3 DNA, CDR3 protein. A D gene is named only where the DNA matches it firmly. Expanded clones get a size class; other rows say once, few or many, or leave the size out.

TRBJ1-1,TRBD1,NA,TRBV4-1,TGCGCCAGCAGCCGGACAGGGAACACTGAAGCTTTCTTT,CASSRTGNTEAFF
TRBJ1-2,NA,NA,TRBV29-1,TGCAGCGGGGGGACAACACATGGCTACACCTTC,CSGGTTHGYTF
TRBJ1-5,NA,NA,TRBV15,TGTGCCACCAGCAGAGAAATGTCAGGGCAGAATCAGCCCCAGCATTTT,CATSREMSGQNQPQHF
TRBJ2-6,TRBD1,NA,TRBV10-3,TGTGCCATCAGTGTACAGGGGGGCGCTGGGGCCAACGTCCTGACTTTC,CAISVQGGAGANVLTF
TRBJ2-2,NA,NA,TRBV19,TGTGCCAGTAGTATATATTTCGGGGAGCTGTTTTTT,CASSIYFGELFF
TRBJ2-5,TRBD2,NA,TRBV27,TGTGCCAGCAGGACCCTGACTAGCGGGGGGCAAGAGACCCAGTACTTC,CASRTLTSGGQETQYF
TRBJ2-1,TRBD2,few,TRBV5-4,TGTGCCAGCAGCTTTAGCGGGAGTAGCCGGGATGAGCAGTTCTTC,CASSFSGSSRDEQFF
TRBJ2-7,TRBD1,NA,TRBV6-1,TGTGCCAGCAATGGCCGACAGGGACCCCTCTACGAGCAGTACTTC,CASNGRQGPLYEQYF
TRBJ1-2,NA,once,TRBV5-6,TGTGCCAGCAGCTTGGTAATTAGGGGCTATGGCTACACCTTC,CASSLVIRGYGYTF
TRBJ1-2,NA,NA,TRBV19,TGTGCCAGTAGTCCCATGACAGTGGGGGGCTACACCTTC,CASSPMTVGGYTF
TRBJ2-1,TRBD1,NA,TRBV10-3,TGTGCCATCAGAAGGACAGGACTTAACGTGAGCTCCTACAATGAGCAGTTCTTC,CAIRRTGLNVSSYNEQFF
TRBJ2-6,NA,NA,TRBV28,TGTGCCAGCAGTCTCAGGGGTTCTGGGGCCAACGTCCTGACTTTC,CASSLRGSGANVLTF
TRBJ2-6,NA,NA,TRBV5-1,TGCGCCAGCAGCTTTCAGGCGGGAGGGGCCAACGTCCTGACTTTC,CASSFQAGGANVLTF
TRBJ1-1,TRBD1,NA,TRBV6-5,TGTGCCAGCAGTTACCTAACAGGGGGCACTGAAGCTTTCTTT,CASSYLTGGTEAFF
TRBJ1-1,NA,few,TRBV5-4,TGTGCCAGCAGCTCCGTGATAAGAGGAGGTTTCACTGAAGCTTTCTTT,CASSSVIRGGFTEAFF
TRBJ2-1,TRBD2,NA,TRBV5-4,TGTGCCAGCAGTAATTCGGGGGGGGCTAACAATGAGCAGTTCTTC,CASSNSGGANNEQFF
TRBJ2-5,NA,few,TRBV9,TGTGCCAGCAGCGTAGGGTTGGCAGAGACCCAGTACTTC,CASSVGLAETQYF
TRBJ2-1,TRBD2,NA,TRBV4-2,TGTGCCAGCAGCCAGGGACTAGCGGGGGGTAGGAGCTCCTACAATGAGCAGTTCTTC,CASSQGLAGGRSSYNEQFF
TRBJ1-2,NA,NA,TRBV7-9,TGTGCCAGCAGCTTAATGGGGGCGGATGGCTACACCTTC,CASSLMGADGYTF
TRBJ2-5,TRBD2,NA,TRBV29-1,TGCAGCGTTGAAGATCTTACTAGCGGGGGGGTGGAGACCCAGTACTTC,CSVEDLTSGGVETQYF
TRBJ2-7,NA,few,TRBV5-1,TGCGCCAGCAGCTTGGGACAGGACTACGAGCAGTACTTC,CASSLGQDYEQYF
TRBJ2-3,TRBD2,few,TRBV2,TGTGCCAGCAGTGGGGACTACAGCACAGATACGCAGTATTTT,CASSGDYSTDTQYF
TRBJ2-1,NA,NA,TRBV29-1,TGCAGCGCCACAACCAGGACAGCTTACAATGAGCAGTTCTTC,CSATTRTAYNEQFF
TRBJ2-7,TRBD2,few,TRBV4-3,TGCGCCAGCAGCCAAGATGCCGGGACTAGCGGGGGGCTCTCCTACGAGCAGTACTTC,CASSQDAGTSGGLSYEQYF
TRBJ1-1,NA,NA,TRBV9,TGTGCCAGCAGCCCAGCCGAGGGTGAAGCTTTCTTT,CASSPAEGEAFF
TRBJ2-1,NA,NA,TRBV7-6,TGTGCCAGCACCCAGACGGGCTCCTACAATGAGCAGTTCTTC,CASTQTGSYNEQFF
TRBJ2-2,NA,few,TRBV4-3,TGCGCCAGCAGCGAGGCCCAGGGAGGAGACACCGGGGAGCTGTTTTTT,CASSEAQGGDTGELFF
TRBJ1-5,TRBD1,NA,TRBV27,TGTGCCAGCAGTCTGGGACAGGGGGAGCAGCCCCAGCATTTT,CASSLGQGEQPQHF
TRBJ2-1,TRBD1,few,TRBV7-8,TGTGCCAGCAGGCAGGCAGGGGGCGCATCCTACAATGAGCAGTTCTTC,CASRQAGGASYNEQFF
TRBJ2-7,TRBD2,few,TRBV4-1,TGCGCCAGCAGCCAAGCCCCGGGACTAGCGGGAGGGAGCTCCTACGAGCAGTACTTC,CASSQAPGLAGGSSYEQYF
TRBJ2-7,TRBD1,NA,TRBV5-1,TGCGCCAGCAGTTTGAGGAGACAGGGTTGGGACGAGCAGTACTTC,CASSLRRQGWDEQYF
TRBJ2-1,NA,once,TRBV5-1,TGCGCCAGCAGCTGGGGGGGGGCAACCTACAATGAGCAGTTCTTC,CASSWGGATYNEQFF
TRBJ2-3,TRBD2,few,TRBV5-4,TGTGCCAGCAGCCTCGGACTAGCGGGGGGGCTGGCGACGCAGTATTTT,CASSLGLAGGLATQYF
TRBJ1-1,NA,NA,TRBV25-1,TGTGCCAGCAGTGAATATATTGCGGGACGAGTTGCTGAAGCTTTCTTT,CASSEYIAGRVAEAFF
TRBJ1-1,NA,NA,TRBV4-1,TGCGCCAGCAGCCCATCGACAGGTCCCAGTCACCAAGCTTTCTTT,CASSPSTGPSHQAFF
TRBJ1-2,TRBD1,few,TRBV11-2,TGTGCCAGCAGCCGACCGGGACAGGGGAAAGGCTACACCTTC,CASSRPGQGKGYTF
TRBJ2-1,TRBD2,NA,TRBV6-5,TGTGCCAGCAGTGTACGGGGGGGCCCCTACAATGAGCAGTTCTTC,CASSVRGGPYNEQFF
TRBJ2-1,TRBD2,NA,TRBV7-9,TGTGCCAGCAGCTTATTGAGGGACAAGACTAGCGGGAGGAGGAATGAGCAGTTCTTC,CASSLLRDKTSGRRNEQFF
TRBJ2-1,TRBD1,NA,TRBV18,TGTGCCAGCTCACCCTTGGGGACAGAAAGCAATGAGCAGTTCTTC,CASSPLGTESNEQFF
TRBJ2-5,TRBD1,NA,TRBV4-1,TGCGCCAGCAGCCGGGGACAGGGGCCGTCACAAGAGACCCAGTACTTC,CASSRGQGPSQETQYF
TRBJ1-1,NA,few,TRBV10-3,TGTGCCATCAGTGAGCAGGGAATGCGGAACACTGAAGCTTTCTTT,CAISEQGMRNTEAFF
TRBJ1-3,NA,NA,TRBV9,TGTGCCAGCAGCGCCCAGGGCCCAAGCTCTGGAAACACCATATATTTT,CASSAQGPSSGNTIYF
TRBJ2-1,TRBD2,NA,TRBV7-2,TGTGCCAGCAGCTTGTGGGCGGGAGAGCAGTTTGAGCAGTTCTTC,CASSLWAGEQFEQFF
TRBJ2-5,NA,NA,TRBV7-2,TGTGCCAGCAGCCCCGCGGAGACCCAGTACTTC,CASSPAETQYF
TRBJ2-1,TRBD2,few,TRBV5-1,TGCGCCAGCAGCCGGGTCCCGACTAGCGGGGGGGCCGATGAGCAGTTCTTC,CASSRVPTSGGADEQFF
TRBJ2-5,NA,NA,TRBV7-2,TGTGCCAGCAGCCGGGACTTCGGGACCCAGTACTTC,CASSRDFGTQYF
TRBJ2-1,TRBD2,NA,TRBV9,TGTGCCAGCAGCTCTAGCGGGACCTCCTACAATGAGCAGTTCTTC,CASSSSGTSYNEQFF
TRBJ2-1,NA,few,TRBV19,TGTGCCAGTAGTATCGAGCGTTACAATGAGCAGTTCTTC,CASSIERYNEQFF
TRBJ1-1,NA,NA,TRBV7-8,TGTGCCAGCAGCTTTCGCACTGAAGCTTTCTTT,CASSFRTEAFF
TRBJ2-2,TRBD1,NA,TRBV2,TGTGCCAGCAGAGGGGGCAACACCGGGGAGCTGTTTTTT,CASRGGNTGELFF
TRBJ2-3,TRBD2,few,TRBV5-4,TGTGCCAGCAGCTTGAAACTAGCGCTGAGCACAGATACGCAGTATTTT,CASSLKLALSTDTQYF
TRBJ1-2,NA,few,TRBV6-6,TGTGCCAGCAGTTCGGGGAGTAGCTATGGCTACACCTTC,CASSSGSSYGYTF
TRBJ2-1,TRBD2,NA,TRBV2,TGTGCCAGCCAACTAGCGGGACAGTACAATGAGCAGTTCTTC,CASQLAGQYNEQFF
TRBJ1-2,NA,NA,TRBV10-3,TGTGCCATCAGTGACTCAGGGACTAACTATGGCTACACCTTC,CAISDSGTNYGYTF
TRBJ2-5,NA,few,TRBV30,TGTGCCTTGGTACAGGGCGGAGAGACCCAGTACTTC,CALVQGGETQYF
TRBJ1-1,NA,few,TRBV7-6,TGTGCCAGCAGCCAAGGGGAGAACACTGAAGCTTTCTTT,CASSQGENTEAFF
TRBJ2-1,NA,NA,TRBV5-6,TGTGCCAGCAGCCTAAGTAATGAGCAGTTCTTC,CASSLSNEQFF
TRBJ2-2,NA,few,TRBV11-2,TGTGCCAGCAGCTCACAAGGGCGGGAAAGCAACACCGGGGAGCTGTTTTTT,CASSSQGRESNTGELFF
TRBJ2-7,NA,few,TRBV2,TGTGCCAGCAGTGAACAGGGGCATTACTACGAGCAGTACTTC,CASSEQGHYYEQYF